Described below is a single TCR gamma chain sequence and its context. Its antigen remains unidentified. Other DNA variants within this sample encode the same CDR3. CDR3 length: 13 amino acids. V shed 0 bases, J shed 7 bases, and the junction held 6 bases outside the gene matches. CDR1 and CDR2 (germline): EGSNGY, YDSYNSKV. The sample originates from a study of Vδ1+ human thymocytes. Study-level findings and limits: Unlike peripheral blood Vdelta1+ controls, thymic delta-chain sequences included about 20% Vdelta2 and few Vdelta3. Thymic TRG and TRD repertoires appeared highly polyclonal, with Gaussian CDR3 length distributions. TRG sequences recurred across donors, whereas TRD sequences stayed essentially private.

Thymocytes were sorted as CD3+ TCRVdelta1+ TCRVdelta2- after alphabeta T cell depletion. Between roughly 98% and 99.6% of sorted thymocytes were Vdelta1+. The template was reverse-transcribed extracted RNA. Multiplex PCR used pooled V-gene forward primers and a constant-region reverse primer to amplify CDR3s. TCRdb redid clone calling on the multiplex PCR reads using CATT. Of 8,000 to 9,000 gamma-chain clones in the sample, around 54% were seen once. This TCR was sampled from a girl under three years old who had congenital heart surgery. This sequence joins TRGV2 and TRGJ1 or TRGJ2. Germline matching of the DNA provided the J gene here, since TCRdb leaves it blank. The source material was Vdelta1+ gamma-delta thymocytes from the thymus. As to subset: FACS-sorted CD3+ TCRalphabeta- TCRVdelta1+ TCRVdelta2- thymocytes. CDR3 region: CATWDGRWYKKLF. In nucleotides, the CDR3 is TGTGCCACCTGGGACGGGCGGTGGTATAAGAAACTCTTT.